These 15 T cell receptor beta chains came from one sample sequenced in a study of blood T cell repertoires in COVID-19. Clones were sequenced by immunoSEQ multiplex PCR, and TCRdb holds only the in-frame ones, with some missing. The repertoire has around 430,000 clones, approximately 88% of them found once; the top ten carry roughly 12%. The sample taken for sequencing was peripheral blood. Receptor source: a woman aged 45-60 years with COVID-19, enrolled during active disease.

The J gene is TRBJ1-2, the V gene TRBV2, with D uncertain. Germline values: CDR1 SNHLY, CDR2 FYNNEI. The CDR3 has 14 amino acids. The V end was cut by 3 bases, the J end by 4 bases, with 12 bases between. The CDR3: CASSEVGGAYGYTF. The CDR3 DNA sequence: TGTGCCAGCAGTGAGGTCGGCGGAGCCTATGGCTACACCTTC.

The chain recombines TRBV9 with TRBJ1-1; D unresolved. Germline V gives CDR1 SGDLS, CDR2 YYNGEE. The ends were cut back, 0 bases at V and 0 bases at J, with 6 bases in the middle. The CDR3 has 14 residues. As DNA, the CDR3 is TGTGCCAGCAGCGTAGGACTCATGAACACTGAAGCTTTCTTT. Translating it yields CASSVGLMNTEAFF.

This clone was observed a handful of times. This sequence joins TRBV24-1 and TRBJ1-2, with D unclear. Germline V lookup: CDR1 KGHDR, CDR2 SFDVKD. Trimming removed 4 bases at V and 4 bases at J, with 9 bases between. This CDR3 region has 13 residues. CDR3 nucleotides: TGTGCCACCAGTGAGGGCCCTTCCTATGGCTACACCTTC. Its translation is CATSEGPSYGYTF.

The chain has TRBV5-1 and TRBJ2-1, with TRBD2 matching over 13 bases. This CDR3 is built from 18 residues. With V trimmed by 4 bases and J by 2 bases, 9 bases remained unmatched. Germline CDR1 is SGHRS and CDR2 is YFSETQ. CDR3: CASSILAGGPRTYNEQFF. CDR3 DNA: TGCGCCAGCAGCATACTAGCGGGGGGGCCCAGGACCTACAATGAGCAGTTCTTC.

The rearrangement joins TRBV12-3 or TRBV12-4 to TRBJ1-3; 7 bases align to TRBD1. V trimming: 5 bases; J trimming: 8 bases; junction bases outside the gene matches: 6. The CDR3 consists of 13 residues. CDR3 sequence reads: CASSTGVGYTIYF. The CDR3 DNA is TGTGCCAGCAGTACAGGGGTAGGGTACACCATATATTTT.

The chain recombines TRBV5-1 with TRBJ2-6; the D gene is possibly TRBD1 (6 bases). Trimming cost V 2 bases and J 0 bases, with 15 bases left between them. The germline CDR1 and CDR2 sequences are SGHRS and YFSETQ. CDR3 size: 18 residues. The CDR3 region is CASSLGGAYTSGANVLTF. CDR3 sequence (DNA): TGCGCCAGCAGCTTAGGGGGAGCCTATACCTCTGGGGCCAACGTCCTGACTTTC. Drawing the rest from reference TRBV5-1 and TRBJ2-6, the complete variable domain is KAGVTQTPRYLIKTRGQQVTLSCSPISGHRSVSWYQQTPGQGLQFLFEYFSETQRNKGNFPGRFSGRQFSNSRSEMNVSTLELGDSALYLCASSLGGAYTSGANVLTFGAGSRLTVL.

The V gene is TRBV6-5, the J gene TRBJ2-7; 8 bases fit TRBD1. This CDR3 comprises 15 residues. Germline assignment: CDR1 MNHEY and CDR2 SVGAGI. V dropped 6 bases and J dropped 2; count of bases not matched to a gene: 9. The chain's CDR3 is CASSGQGESPYEQYF. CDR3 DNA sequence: TGTGCCAGCAGCGGACAGGGAGAATCCCCCTACGAGCAGTACTTC.

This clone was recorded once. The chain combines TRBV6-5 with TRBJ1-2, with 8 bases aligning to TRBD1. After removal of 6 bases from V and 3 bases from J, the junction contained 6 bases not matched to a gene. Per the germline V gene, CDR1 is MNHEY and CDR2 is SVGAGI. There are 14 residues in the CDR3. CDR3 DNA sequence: TGTGCCAGCAGCGACCCAGGGGGCTACTATGGCTACACCTTC. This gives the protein CASSDPGGYYGYTF.

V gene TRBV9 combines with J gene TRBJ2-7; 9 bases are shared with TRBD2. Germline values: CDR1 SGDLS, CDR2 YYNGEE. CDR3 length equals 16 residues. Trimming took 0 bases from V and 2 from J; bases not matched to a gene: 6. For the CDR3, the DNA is TGTGCCAGCAGCGTAGGACTGAGCGGGGGGACCTACGAGCAGTACTTC. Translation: CASSVGLSGGTYEQYF.

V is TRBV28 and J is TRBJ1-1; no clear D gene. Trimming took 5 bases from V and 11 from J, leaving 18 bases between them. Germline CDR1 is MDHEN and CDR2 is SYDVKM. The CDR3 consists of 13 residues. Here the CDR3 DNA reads TGTGCCAGCAGTCCTCCTGTTCGAGAGGATGCTTTCTTT. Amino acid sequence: CASSPPVREDAFF. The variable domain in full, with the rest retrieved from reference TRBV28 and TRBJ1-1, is DVKVTQSSRYLVKRTGEKVFLECVQDMDHENMFWYRQDPGLGLRLIYFSYDVKMKEKGDIPEGYSVSREKKERFSLILESASTNQTSMYLCASSPPVREDAFFGQGTRLTVV.

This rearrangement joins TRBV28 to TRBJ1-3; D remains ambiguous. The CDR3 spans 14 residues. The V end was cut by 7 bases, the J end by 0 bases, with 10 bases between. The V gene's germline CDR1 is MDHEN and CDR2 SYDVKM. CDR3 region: CASTFGSSGNTIYF. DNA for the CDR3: TGTGCCAGCACCTTCGGGAGCTCTGGAAACACCATATATTTT.

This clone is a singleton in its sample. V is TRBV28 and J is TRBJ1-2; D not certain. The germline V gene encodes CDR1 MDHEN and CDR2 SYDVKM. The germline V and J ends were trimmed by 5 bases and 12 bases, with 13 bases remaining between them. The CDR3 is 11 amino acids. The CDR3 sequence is CASSNRVENTF. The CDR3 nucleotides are TGTGCCAGCAGTAATCGAGTTGAGAACACCTTC.

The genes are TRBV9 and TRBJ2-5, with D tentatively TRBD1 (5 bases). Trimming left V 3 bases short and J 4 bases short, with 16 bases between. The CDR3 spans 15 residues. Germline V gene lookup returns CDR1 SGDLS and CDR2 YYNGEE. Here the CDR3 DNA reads TGTGCCAGCAGCGGCCAGGGATATCCCTCAGAGACCCAGTACTTC. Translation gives CASSGQGYPSETQYF.

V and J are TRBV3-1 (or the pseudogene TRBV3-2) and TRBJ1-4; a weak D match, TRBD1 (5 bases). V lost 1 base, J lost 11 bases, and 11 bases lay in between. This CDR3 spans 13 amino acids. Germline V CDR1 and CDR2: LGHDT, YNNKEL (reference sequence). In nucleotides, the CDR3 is TGTGCCAGCAGCCAAGGAACAGGCCCTAAACTGTTTTTT. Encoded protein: CASSQGTGPKLFF.

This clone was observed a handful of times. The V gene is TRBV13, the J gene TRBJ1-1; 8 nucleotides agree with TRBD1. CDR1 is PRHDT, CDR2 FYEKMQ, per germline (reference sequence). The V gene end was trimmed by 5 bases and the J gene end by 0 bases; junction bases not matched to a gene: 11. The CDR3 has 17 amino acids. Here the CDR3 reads CASSRTRTGRMNTEAFF. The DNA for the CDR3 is TGTGCCAGCAGCCGGACTCGGACAGGGCGCATGAACACTGAAGCTTTCTTT.